The present T cell receptor beta chain was sequenced within a study of CD8 T cells in ankylosing spondylitis. In germline, CDR1 is SEHNR, CDR2 FQNEAQ (reference sequence). The CDR3 extends over 12 amino acids. V shed 5 bases, J shed 8 bases, and the junction held 4 bases outside the gene matches. Using its own MiXCR run on the 5' RACE reads, TCRdb lists one record per CDR3 protein. The data hold some 130,000 distinct CDR3 sequences, with roughly 15% observed a single time. This clonotype was observed a single time. The clonotype was recovered from a female donor with ankylosing spondylitis or in good health (not recorded which). V is TRBV7-9 and J is TRBJ2-3; 7 bases map to TRBD2. Source material: blood, either unsorted or a sorted T cell fraction (not recorded which). The CDR3 spells CASSLLAVTQYF. The CDR3, as DNA: TGTGCCAGCAGCCTTCTAGCGGTTACGCAGTATTTT.